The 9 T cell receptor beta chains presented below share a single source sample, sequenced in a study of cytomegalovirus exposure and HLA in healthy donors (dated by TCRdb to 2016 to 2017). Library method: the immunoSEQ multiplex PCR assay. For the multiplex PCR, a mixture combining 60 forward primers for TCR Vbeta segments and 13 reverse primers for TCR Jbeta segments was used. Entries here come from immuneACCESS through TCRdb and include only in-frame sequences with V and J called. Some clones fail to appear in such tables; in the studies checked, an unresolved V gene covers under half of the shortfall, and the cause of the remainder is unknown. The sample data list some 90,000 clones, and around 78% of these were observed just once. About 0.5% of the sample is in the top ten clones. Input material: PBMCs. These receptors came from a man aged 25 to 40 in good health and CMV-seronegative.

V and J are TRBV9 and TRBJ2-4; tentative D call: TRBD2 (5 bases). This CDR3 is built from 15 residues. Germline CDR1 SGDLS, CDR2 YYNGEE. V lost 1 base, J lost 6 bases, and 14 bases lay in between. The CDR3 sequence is CASSVRVGEGNIQYF. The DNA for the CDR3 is TGTGCCAGCAGCGTAAGGGTGGGCGAGGGAAACATTCAGTACTTC.

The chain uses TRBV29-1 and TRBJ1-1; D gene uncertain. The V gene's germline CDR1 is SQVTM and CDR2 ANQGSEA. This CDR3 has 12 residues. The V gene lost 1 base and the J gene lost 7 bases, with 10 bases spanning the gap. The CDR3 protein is CSVEVTGVEAFF. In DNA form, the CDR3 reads TGCAGCGTTGAAGTGACCGGGGTTGAAGCTTTCTTT.

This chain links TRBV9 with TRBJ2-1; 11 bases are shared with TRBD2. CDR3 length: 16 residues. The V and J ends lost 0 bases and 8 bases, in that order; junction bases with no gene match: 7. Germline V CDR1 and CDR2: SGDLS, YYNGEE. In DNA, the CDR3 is TGTGCCAGCAGCGTAGATATAGCGGGGGGGATCGATGAGCAGTTCTTC. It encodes CASSVDIAGGIDEQFF.

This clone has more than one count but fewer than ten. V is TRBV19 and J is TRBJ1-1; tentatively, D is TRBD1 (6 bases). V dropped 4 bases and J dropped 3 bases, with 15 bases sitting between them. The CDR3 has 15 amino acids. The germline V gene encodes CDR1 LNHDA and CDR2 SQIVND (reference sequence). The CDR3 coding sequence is TGTGCCAGTAGTACCCGCCCGACAGGCCACACTGAAGCTTTCTTT. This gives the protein CASSTRPTGHTEAFF.

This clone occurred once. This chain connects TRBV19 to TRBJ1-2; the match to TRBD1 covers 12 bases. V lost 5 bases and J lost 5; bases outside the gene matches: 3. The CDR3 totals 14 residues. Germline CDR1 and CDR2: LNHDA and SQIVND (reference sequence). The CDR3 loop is CASSLGQGAYGYTF. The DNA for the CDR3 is TGTGCCAGTAGTCTGGGACAGGGGGCTTATGGCTACACCTTC.

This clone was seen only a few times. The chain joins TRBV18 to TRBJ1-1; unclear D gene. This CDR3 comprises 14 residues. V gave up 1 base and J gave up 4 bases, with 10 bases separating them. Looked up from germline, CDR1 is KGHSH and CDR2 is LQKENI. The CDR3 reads CASSPLPVGTEAFF. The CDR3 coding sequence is TGTGCCAGCTCACCACTCCCGGTCGGCACTGAAGCTTTCTTT.

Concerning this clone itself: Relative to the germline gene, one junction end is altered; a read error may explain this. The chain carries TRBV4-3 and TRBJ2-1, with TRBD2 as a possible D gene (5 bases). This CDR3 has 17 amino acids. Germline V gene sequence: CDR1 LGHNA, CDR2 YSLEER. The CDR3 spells CAGSQDRRLYRDNEQFF. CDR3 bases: TGCGCCGGCAGCCAAGATCGGAGGTTGTACCGCGACAATGAGCAGTTCTTC.

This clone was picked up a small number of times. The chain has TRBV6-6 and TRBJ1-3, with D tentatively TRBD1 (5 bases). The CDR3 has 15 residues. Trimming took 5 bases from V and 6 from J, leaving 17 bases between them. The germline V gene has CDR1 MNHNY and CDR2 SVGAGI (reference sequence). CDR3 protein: CASSIGGWSENTIYF. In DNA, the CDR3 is TGTGCCAGCAGTATCGGGGGGTGGTCAGAAAACACCATATATTTT.

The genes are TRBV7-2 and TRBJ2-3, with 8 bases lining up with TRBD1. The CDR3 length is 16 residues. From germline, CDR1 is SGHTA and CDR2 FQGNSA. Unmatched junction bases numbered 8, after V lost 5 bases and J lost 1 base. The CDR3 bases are TGTGCCAGCAGCCCCCGGACAGGGAAGGGCACAGATACGCAGTATTTT. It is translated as CASSPRTGKGTDTQYF.